The 4 T cell receptor beta chains listed next were all sequenced from one sample in a study of T-cell memory formation after mild COVID-19. One entry per CDR3 protein, called by TCRdb with MiXCR from the 5' RACE reads. The sample includes some 48,000 distinct CDR3 sequences, roughly 27% of them seen just once. Sample: PBMCs or a T cell subset sorted from them (not recorded which). The receptor source for this set is a man between 18 and 35 years old who had mild COVID-19 (a few samples of this study predate the infection). Cell type and time point are not known.

In this sample, this clonotype turned up many times. This chain uses TRBV7-3 with TRBJ2-3; 10 bases line up with TRBD2. The CDR3 is 15 amino acids. The V and J ends lost 4 bases and 5 bases, in that order; junction bases with no gene match: 6. Per germline, CDR1 SGHTA and CDR2 FQGTGA. The CDR3 nucleotides are TGTGCCAGCAGCTCTAGCGGGGGCGGGGGAGATACGCAGTATTTT. It encodes CASSSSGGGGDTQYF.

The chain employs TRBV9 and TRBJ2-1; TRBD2 agrees at 8 bases. This CDR3 is 14 amino acids long. The V segment lost 1 base and the J segment 7 bases; nucleotides outside the gene matches: 4. CDR1 and CDR2 from the germline V gene are SGDLS and YYNGEE. The CDR3 loop reads CASSVSRGGNEQFF. In DNA form, the CDR3 reads TGTGCCAGCAGCGTAAGCCGGGGGGGAAATGAGCAGTTCTTC.

In this sample, this clonotype turned up a few times. The chain employs TRBV5-4 and TRBJ1-1; unclear D gene. The CDR3 contains 14 residues. V dropped 4 bases and J dropped 5 bases, with 15 bases sitting between them. Germline assignment: CDR1 SGHNT and CDR2 YYREEE (reference sequence). The CDR3 nucleotides read TGTGCCAGCAGCCGAGCGTCGGATTATACTGAAGCTTTCTTT. Translated: CASSRASDYTEAFF.

This sequence joins TRBV5-1 and TRBJ1-2, with D perhaps TRBD1 (5 bases). This CDR3 is built from 14 residues. The germline CDR1 and CDR2 sequences are SGHRS and YFSETQ. V was pared by 4 bases and J by 8 bases, with 18 bases between. Here the CDR3 DNA reads TGCGCCAGCAGCCCTCCCGGGGCCGGCAGAGGCTACACCTTC. It translates to CASSPPGAGRGYTF.